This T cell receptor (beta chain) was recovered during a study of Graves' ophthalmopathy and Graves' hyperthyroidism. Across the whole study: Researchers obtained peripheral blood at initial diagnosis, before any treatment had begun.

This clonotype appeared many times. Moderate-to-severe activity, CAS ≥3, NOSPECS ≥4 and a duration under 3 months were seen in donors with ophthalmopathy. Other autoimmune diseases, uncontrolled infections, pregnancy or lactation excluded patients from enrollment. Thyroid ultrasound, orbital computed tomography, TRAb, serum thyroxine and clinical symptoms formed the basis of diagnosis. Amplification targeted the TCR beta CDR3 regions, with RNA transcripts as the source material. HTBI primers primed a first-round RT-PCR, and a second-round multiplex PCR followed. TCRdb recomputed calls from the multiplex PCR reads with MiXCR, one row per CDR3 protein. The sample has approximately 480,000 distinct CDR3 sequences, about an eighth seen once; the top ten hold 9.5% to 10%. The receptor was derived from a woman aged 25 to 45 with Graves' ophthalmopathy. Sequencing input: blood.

Written as DNA, the CDR3 is TGTGCCAGCAGCTTCAGGGAATCTGAAGCTTTCTTT. Translation gives CASSFRESEAFF. The J gene is TRBJ1-1, the V gene TRBV7-8; D possibly corresponds to TRBD1 (5 bases). This CDR3 comprises 12 residues. Germline loops: CDR1 SGHVS, CDR2 FQNEAQ. V was clipped by 3 bases and J by 6 bases, with 8 bases between them.